The present T cell receptor beta chain was sequenced within a study of cytomegalovirus exposure and HLA in healthy donors. This clone occurred a few times. Germline V gene data show CDR1 as SGHRS and CDR2 as YFSETQ. CDR3 length: 13 amino acids. The V end was cut by 4 bases, the J end by 2 bases, with 10 bases between. Primers for the PCR totalled 60 Vbeta and 13 Jbeta. Using immunoSEQ multiplex PCR, the repertoire was profiled, and TCRdb retains in-frame clones only, with some absent. The repertoire holds about 160,000 clones, with roughly 84% as singletons. V gene TRBV5-1 combines with J gene TRBJ2-7, with a weak D call TRBD1 (6 bases). This TCR was recovered from a young man in good health and CMV-seronegative. Source material: PBMCs. Here the CDR3 reads CASSATGTYEQYF. The CDR3 nucleotides are TGCGCCAGCAGCGCCACAGGGACCTACGAGCAGTACTTC. The variable domain in full, with the rest retrieved from reference TRBV5-1 and TRBJ2-7, is KAGVTQTPRYLIKTRGQQVTLSCSPISGHRSVSWYQQTPGQGLQFLFEYFSETQRNKGNFPGRFSGRQFSNSRSEMNVSTLELGDSALYLCASSATGTYEQYFGPGTRLTVT.